This T cell receptor (beta chain) came from a study of T cell repertoires in ileal Crohn's disease. Overall study context: At surgery, less than 45% of patients smoked, with median disease duration around 8 years. At postoperative colonoscopy, neoterminal ileum biopsies were taken as M6. Whole-study findings and limits: Compared with non-smokers, active smokers at surgery showed more clonal expansions.

To note about this clone: The antigen remains undetermined.

The germline V gene encodes CDR1 SQVTM and CDR2 ANQGSEA. The CDR3 is made up of 12 amino acids. V lost 7 bases and J lost 8, with 17 bases in between. Assay: immunoSEQ multiplex PCR; the TCRdb copy retains only in-frame clones and omits some. Of roughly 60,000 clones in the sample, roughly nine tenths were seen once. As for time point: neoterminal ileum biopsy at postoperative endoscopy, about 6 months after surgery. The sample taken for sequencing was ileal tissue. This TCR came from an adult with Crohn's disease. The chain is built from TRBV29-1 and TRBJ1-1, with D perhaps TRBD1 (5 bases). CDR3 residues: CSGRFRGSEAFF. DNA of the CDR3: TGCAGCGGACGCTTTAGGGGTTCGGAAGCTTTCTTT.